This TCR beta chain was identified during a study of shared clonotypes between healthy human individuals. The CDR3 has 16 residues. The ends lost 5 bases at V and 7 bases at J; junction bases unmatched: 13. Germline assignment: CDR1 SEHNR and CDR2 FQNEAQ (reference sequence). Profiled with immunoSEQ multiplex PCR; TCRdb holds only in-frame clones, not every one. The data contain just over 95,000 clones, 67% of them singletons. This sequence joins TRBV7-9 and TRBJ2-1; 8 bases are a match to TRBD2. Sample: memory CD8+ T cells sorted from blood. Subset indicated: CD45RO+ cells pooled with CCR7-negative TemRA cells. The origin of this receptor is a man aged 25-45 years in good health. The DNA of the CDR3 is TGTGCCAGCAGCCCCATTTCCAGCGGGAGATGGAATGAGCAGTTCTTC. Translated: CASSPISSGRWNEQFF.